The 5 T cell receptor beta chains below all came from one sample that was sequenced in a study of blood T cell repertoires in COVID-19. Assay: immunoSEQ multiplex PCR; the TCRdb copy retains only in-frame clones and omits some. The sample yields about 88,000 clones, about 87% seen once. Sequencing used peripheral blood. These receptors were taken from a man older than 75 with acute or convalescent COVID-19.

V is TRBV10-2 and J is TRBJ2-7, with a tentative D call TRBD1 (6 bases). Germline values: CDR1 WSHSY, CDR2 SAAADI. There are 14 residues in the CDR3. The V end lost 3 bases, the J end lost 2 bases, and 11 bases lay between the germline ends. The CDR3 DNA reads as TGCGCCAGCAGTGATCCGGACAGTACCTACGAGCAGTACTTC. It encodes CASSDPDSTYEQYF.

The chain is built from TRBV28 and TRBJ2-7; TRBD1 matches 10 bases. V lost 10 bases, J lost 7 bases, and 7 bases stayed unmatched. The CDR3 is 12 residues long. CDR1 is MDHEN, CDR2 SYDVKM, per germline. Here the CDR3 reads CATETGGREQYF. CDR3 bases: TGTGCCACTGAGACAGGGGGCCGGGAGCAGTACTTC.

The genes are TRBV19 and TRBJ2-5, with a tentative D call TRBD2 (5 bases). The V and J ends lost 4 bases and 2 bases respectively, with 11 bases between them. Germline V gives CDR1 LNHDA, CDR2 SQIVND (reference sequence). The CDR3 sequence is 14 residues long. This chain's CDR3 is CASSTSGKQETQYF. In nucleotides, the CDR3 is TGTGCCAGTAGTACCTCGGGGAAACAAGAGACCCAGTACTTC. Full variable domain (remainder filled in from reference TRBV19 and TRBJ2-5): DGGITQSPKYLFRKEGQNVTLSCEQNLNHDAMYWYRQDPGQGLRLIYYSQIVNDFQKGDIAEGYSVSREKKESFPLTVTSAQKNPTAFYLCASSTSGKQETQYFGPGTRLLVL.

The gene calls are TRBV18 and TRBJ1-5, with a weak D call TRBD1 (6 bases). The CDR3 is 15 amino acids. Trimming left V 5 bases short and J 0 bases short, with 11 bases between. From germline, CDR1 is KGHSH and CDR2 LQKENI. The CDR3 reads CASSAGTNSNQPQHF. DNA of the CDR3: TGTGCCAGCTCAGCCGGGACAAATAGCAATCAGCCCCAGCATTTT.

V gene TRBV3-1 (or the pseudogene TRBV3-2) combines with J gene TRBJ2-7; D uncertain. V shed 2 bases and J shed 3 bases, with 14 bases lying between them. Germline lookup yields CDR1 LGHDT and CDR2 YNNKEL (reference sequence). This CDR3 comprises 15 residues. CDR3 amino acids: CASSQSPLGFYEQYF. CDR3 bases: TGTGCCAGCAGCCAAAGCCCCCTAGGTTTCTACGAGCAGTACTTC.